This T cell receptor (beta chain) was sequenced during a study of blood T cell repertoires in COVID-19. As for the study in general: Sites in the United States, Italy and Spain provided acute and convalescent COVID-19 samples. The analysed material was cDNA or gDNA that came from T cells, B-cell-depleted T cells, or PBMCs.

Methods used by the authors: Researchers report that nucleated cell counts were estimated from reference gene primer amplification. Only in-frame clones appear in the TCRdb table, and some are missing; sequencing was by immunoSEQ multiplex PCR. V and J calls and clone size are as listed in that table; D and trimming were resolved from the DNA. There are some 95,000 clones in the sample; around 72% occur only once, and approximately 25% lies in the top ten. This sequence was found in a man between 65 and 85 years old with acute or convalescent COVID-19. Sample: peripheral blood.

For the CDR3, the DNA is TGTGCCTGGAGTCTCCCCGACAGGCCTAATTCACCCCTCCACTTT. Protein: CAWSLPDRPNSPLHF. The V gene is TRBV30, the J gene TRBJ1-6; a possible D gene is TRBD1 (6 bases). V was clipped by 2 bases and J by 6 bases, with 14 bases between them. This CDR3 contains 15 residues. Germline V gene data show CDR1 as GTSNPN and CDR2 as SVGIG (reference sequence).